This TCR beta chain was sequenced during a study of T cells after yellow fever vaccination. Overall study: Preparation of the low-cell-number fractions used SMART-Seq v4 Ultra Low Input.

TCRdb reprocessed the 5' RACE reads via MiXCR and lists one record per CDR3 protein. The data contain some 390,000 distinct CDR3 sequences, roughly 6.2% of them singletons. This clonotype has a handful of counts. The length of the CDR3 is 11 residues. Deletions cut 1 base from V and 11 bases from J, with 12 bases between. The germline V gene has CDR1 DFQATT and CDR2 SNEGSKA (reference sequence). This receptor was taken from a man aged 25-45 years who received the YFV17D yellow fever vaccine. This material consisted of PBMCs, taken 5 days after the yellow fever booster vaccination. The chain has TRBV20-1 and TRBJ2-7; D might be TRBD1 (6 bases). The CDR3 DNA follows: TGCAGTGCTAGAGGGCGCGCAGGGGAGTACTTC. It codes for CSARGRAGEYF.